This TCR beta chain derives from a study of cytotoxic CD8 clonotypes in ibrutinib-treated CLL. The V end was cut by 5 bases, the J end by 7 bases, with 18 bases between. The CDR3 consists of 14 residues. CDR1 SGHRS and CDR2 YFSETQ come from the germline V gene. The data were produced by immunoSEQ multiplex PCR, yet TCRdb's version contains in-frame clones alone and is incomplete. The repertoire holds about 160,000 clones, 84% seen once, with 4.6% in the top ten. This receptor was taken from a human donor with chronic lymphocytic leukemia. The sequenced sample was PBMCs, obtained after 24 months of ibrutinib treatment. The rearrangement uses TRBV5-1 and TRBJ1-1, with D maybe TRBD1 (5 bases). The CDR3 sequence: CASSSSRVLSEAFF. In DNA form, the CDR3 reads TGCGCCAGCAGTTCGTCCAGGGTTTTAAGTGAAGCTTTCTTT.